Each of the 27 T cell receptor beta chains below was sequenced from the same sample in a study of T cell repertoires in cytomegalovirus infection. A single record per CDR3 protein comes from TCRdb applying MiXCR to the reads. The sample comprises roughly 200,000 distinct CDR3 sequences, 35% to 40% of which are singletons, and roughly three fifths rests with the top ten. The antigens for these receptors are not known. The material was CD8+ T cells from cultured PBMCs, obtained from culture after CMV antigen stimulation. These TCRs come from a human donor in good health (CMV status not recorded). Some clones in this sample may be carry-over from other donors' samples.

In its sample, this clonotype was seen many times. This chain joins TRBV10-3 and TRBJ1-2; D may be TRBD1 (5 bases). The germline gives CDR1 ENHRY, CDR2 SYGVKD. This CDR3 is built from 14 residues. Trimming took 6 bases from V and 3 from J, leaving 14 bases between them. The chain's CDR3 is CAISEEAGHYGYTF. The CDR3 nucleotides are TGTGCCATCAGCGAGGAGGCAGGGCACTATGGCTACACCTTC.

The V call is TRBV19, the J call TRBJ2-1, with 9 bases that match TRBD2. CDR1 LNHDA and CDR2 SQIVND come from the germline V gene (reference sequence). There are 15 residues in the CDR3. Losses at the gene ends were 3 bases for V and 1 base for J; bases not matched to a gene: 1. The CDR3 DNA reads TGTGCCAGTAGTATTAGCGGGAGATCCTACAATGAGCAGTTCTTC. Protein sequence: CASSISGRSYNEQFF. The variable domain in full, completed from reference TRBV19 and TRBJ2-1, reads DGGITQSPKYLFRKEGQNVTLSCEQNLNHDAMYWYRQDPGQGLRLIYYSQIVNDFQKGDIAEGYSVSREKKESFPLTVTSAQKNPTAFYLCASSISGRSYNEQFFGPGTRLTVL.

This clonotype was counted between two and nine times. This rearrangement joins TRBV7-2 to TRBJ1-4, with D perhaps matching TRBD1 (6 bases). This CDR3 spans 13 amino acids. V shed 5 bases and J shed 5 bases, with 9 bases lying between them. In germline, CDR1 is SGHTA, CDR2 FQGNSA. The CDR3 loop reads CASSTGPNEKLFF. CDR3 in DNA: TGTGCCAGCAGCACAGGGCCCAATGAAAAACTGTTTTTT.

This clonotype was counted a few times. The V and J genes are TRBV28 and TRBJ1-2; 10 bases match TRBD1. The CDR3 extends over 12 amino acids. Germline V CDR1 and CDR2: MDHEN, SYDVKM. With V trimmed by 6 bases and J by 5 bases, 0 bases remained unmatched. The CDR3 nucleotides read TGTGCCAGCAGGGACAGGGGGTATGGCTACACCTTC. This gives the protein CASRDRGYGYTF.

This clonotype came up a few times. The V call is TRBV30, the J call TRBJ1-3; no clear D. V shed 0 bases and J shed 4 bases, with 10 bases lying between them. CDR3 size: 14 residues. The germline V gene encodes CDR1 GTSNPN and CDR2 SVGIG (reference sequence). As DNA, the CDR3 is TGTGCCTGGAGTGTTTACGCGGGGGGAAACACCATATATTTT. Protein product: CAWSVYAGGNTIYF.

The gene calls are TRBV7-9 and TRBJ2-7; D is undetermined. The CDR3 is made up of 15 amino acids. The V end lost 4 bases, the J end lost 3 bases, and 16 bases lay between the germline ends. CDR1 and CDR2 (germline): SEHNR, FQNEAQ (reference sequence). CDR3: CASSYGAKTGYEQYF. For the CDR3, the DNA is TGTGCCAGCAGCTATGGAGCCAAAACGGGCTACGAGCAGTACTTC.

This clonotype came up a few times. This sequence joins TRBV27 and TRBJ2-4, with 10 bases identical to TRBD2. Germline CDR1 and CDR2: MNHEY and SMNVEV (reference sequence). The CDR3 has 16 amino acids. Losses at the gene ends were 4 bases for V and 2 bases for J; bases not matched to a gene: 5. Here the CDR3 DNA reads TGTGCCAGCAGTTGGGGAGCGGGAGGGCCCAAAAACATTCAGTACTTC. Its translation: CASSWGAGGPKNIQYF.

The chain has TRBV11-3 and TRBJ2-1; TRBD2 matches 14 bases. The CDR3 has 19 residues. Germline trimming cut 0 bases from V and 1 base from J; bases unmatched to any gene: 5. CDR1 SGHNT and CDR2 YENEEA come from the germline V gene. The chain's CDR3 is CASSLDPGTSGSSYNEQFF. The CDR3 DNA sequence: TGTGCCAGCAGCTTAGACCCCGGGACTAGCGGGAGTTCCTACAATGAGCAGTTCTTC.

This clonotype showed up many times. The chain uses TRBV6-6 and TRBJ2-1; the D is unclear. CDR1 is MNHNY, CDR2 SVGAGI, per germline (reference sequence). The CDR3 extends over 15 amino acids. Trimming shortened V by 7 bases and J by 2 bases, and 15 bases separated the two germline ends. This CDR3 is CASIRSVSAYNEQFF. The DNA of the CDR3 is TGTGCCAGCATCAGAAGCGTCTCGGCCTACAATGAGCAGTTCTTC.

This clonotype occurred a few times. The V gene is TRBV4-2, the J gene TRBJ2-7; 7 bases are a match to TRBD2. V shed 1 base, J shed 0 bases, and the junction held 9 bases outside the gene matches. The CDR3 is 17 amino acids. Germline V gene sequence: CDR1 LGHNA, CDR2 YNFKEQ. The CDR3 loop reads CASSQGAASGSSYEQYF. The CDR3 nucleotides are TGTGCCAGCAGCCAAGGTGCGGCTAGCGGTAGCTCCTACGAGCAGTACTTC.

V is TRBV7-9 and J is TRBJ2-7; 9 bases match TRBD1. This CDR3 has 16 amino acids. Germline lookup yields CDR1 SEHNR and CDR2 FQNEAQ (reference sequence). V gave up 2 bases and J gave up 5 bases; unmatched junction bases: 10. The CDR3 region is CASSLPAGTGNHEQYF. Here the CDR3 DNA reads TGTGCCAGCAGCTTACCCGCCGGGACAGGGAACCACGAGCAGTACTTC.

The chain couples TRBV6-1 to TRBJ2-1; 7 bases are shared with TRBD2. This CDR3 region has 21 residues. V dropped 0 bases and J dropped 0; count of bases not matched to a gene: 17. Germline V gene lookup returns CDR1 MNHNS and CDR2 SASEGT. CDR3: CASSEAPYLRLASSSYNEQFF. CDR3 DNA: TGTGCCAGCAGTGAAGCCCCCTACCTCCGACTAGCATCGAGCTCCTACAATGAGCAGTTCTTC.

There are a few counts of this clonotype. This chain connects TRBV14 to TRBJ1-1; D is uncertain. Germline CDR1 and CDR2: SGHDN and FVKESK. CDR3 length equals 15 residues. Trimming cost V 4 bases and J 3 bases, with 15 bases left between them. The CDR3 bases are TGTGCCAGCAGCCTGGATGTCGGGAGATACACTGAAGCTTTCTTT. The encoded protein is CASSLDVGRYTEAFF.

This clonotype was found a few times. The chain carries TRBV12-3 or TRBV12-4 and TRBJ2-7; 8 bases agree with TRBD2. This CDR3 comprises 15 residues. V lost 6 bases to trimming and J lost 7 bases; unmatched junction nucleotides: 14. CDR3 nucleotides: TGTGCCAGCAGCCAGAGCGGGAGTCCCTATAAGGAGCAGTACTTC. The encoded protein is CASSQSGSPYKEQYF.

This clonotype was seen a few times. The rearrangement links TRBV27 to TRBJ2-5; TRBD1 is a possible D gene (6 bases). The germline V gene has CDR1 MNHEY and CDR2 SMNVEV (reference sequence). V was pared by 5 bases and J by 5 bases, with 18 bases between. CDR3 size: 15 residues. This chain's CDR3 is CASSRVGDNSETQYF. The CDR3 bases are TGTGCCAGCAGTCGGGTGGGGGACAACTCGGAGACCCAGTACTTC.

This clonotype has just a few counts. The chain has TRBV6-1 and TRBJ2-1, with 7 bases that match TRBD1. Trimming took 10 bases from V and 7 from J; bases not matched to a gene: 7. Per the germline V gene, CDR1 is MNHNS and CDR2 is SASEGT. There are 12 residues in the CDR3. The CDR3 region is CATTQQGNEQFF. The CDR3 region has the DNA TGTGCCACTACCCAACAGGGGAATGAGCAGTTCTTC.

The genes are TRBV5-4 and TRBJ2-5; no definite D call. The CDR3 sequence is 13 residues long. Germline loops: CDR1 SGHNT, CDR2 YYREEE (reference sequence). Trimming shortened V by 1 base and J by 3 bases, and 7 bases separated the two germline ends. The CDR3 region has the DNA TGTGCCAGCAGCTTGCCCAGGAAAGAGACCCAGTACTTC. Amino acid sequence: CASSLPRKETQYF.

This clonotype was observed a few times. The CDR3 DNA reads as TGTGCCAGCAGCTTAGACAGGGTAGGAGGAAACATTCAGTACTTC. Translating it yields CASSLDRVGGNIQYF. The chain uses TRBV11-2 and TRBJ2-4; D tentatively fits TRBD1 or TRBD2 (5 bases each). The V and J ends lost 0 bases and 6 bases respectively, with 12 bases between them. The CDR3 extends over 15 amino acids. Per the germline V gene, CDR1 is SGHAT and CDR2 is FQNNGV.

The chain employs TRBV7-2 and TRBJ2-2, with D perhaps TRBD1 (6 bases). This CDR3 spans 16 amino acids. Trimming removed 2 bases at V and 6 bases at J, with 16 bases between. Germline lookup yields CDR1 SGHTA and CDR2 FQGNSA. As DNA, the CDR3 is TGTGCCAGCAGCTTACAGGGGCCCCACGGGCCCGGGGAGCTGTTTTTT. Protein: CASSLQGPHGPGELFF.

This clonotype has a count of ten or more. The chain joins TRBV7-2 to TRBJ2-5; 8 bases line up with TRBD2. The CDR3 sequence is 15 residues long. V gave up 3 bases and J gave up 1 base; unmatched junction bases: 4. CDR1 is SGHTA, CDR2 FQGNSA, per germline. The CDR3 reads CASSFSGTTQETQYF. CDR3 DNA: TGTGCCAGCAGCTTTAGCGGGACAACCCAAGAGACCCAGTACTTC.

The chain carries TRBV2 and TRBJ2-7; a weak D match, TRBD2 (7 bases). Trimming removed 1 base at V and 6 bases at J, with 25 bases between. The CDR3 extends over 18 amino acids. Per germline, CDR1 SNHLY and CDR2 FYNNEI. In DNA, the CDR3 is TGTGCCAGCAGTGAAGTCGGGAACGGGGAGGGCAGGGGAGGCGAGCAGTACTTC. Its translation is CASSEVGNGEGRGGEQYF.

This chain connects TRBV7-6 to TRBJ2-7; possibly TRBD1 for D (6 bases). Germline V gene lookup returns CDR1 SGHVS and CDR2 FNYEAQ. The V end lost 4 bases, the J end lost 0 bases, and 16 bases lay between the germline ends. The CDR3 has 16 amino acids. This chain's CDR3 is CASSYRLRGSSYEQYF. The CDR3, as DNA: TGTGCCAGCAGCTACCGCTTAAGGGGGAGCTCCTACGAGCAGTACTTC. Looking up the rest from reference TRBV7-6 and TRBJ2-7 gives the full variable domain: GAGVSQSPRYKVTKRGQDVALRCDPISGHVSLYWYRQALGQGPEFLTYFNYEAQQDKSGLPNDRFSAERPEGSISTLTIQRTEQRDSAMYRCASSYRLRGSSYEQYFGPGTRLTVT.

V gene TRBV20-1 combines with J gene TRBJ1-4, with unresolved D. The CDR3 is 15 residues long. CDR1 is DFQATT and CDR2 is SNEGSKA in the germline V gene (reference sequence). Trimming took off 5 bases at V and 11 bases at J, with 24 bases between the two ends. Here the CDR3 reads CSAPFMGLAEKKLFF. CDR3 sequence (DNA): TGCAGTGCTCCCTTCATGGGGTTGGCTGAGAAGAAACTGTTTTTT.

The chain is built from TRBV7-9 and TRBJ2-7, with D unclear. The CDR3 extends over 15 amino acids. The V gene's germline CDR1 is SEHNR and CDR2 FQNEAQ (reference sequence). V was pared by 2 bases and J by 7 bases, with 18 bases between. The CDR3 bases are TGTGCCAGCAGCTTAAAAGACGGACCGTTCTTAGAGCAGTACTTC. It yields the protein CASSLKDGPFLEQYF. Complete variable domain (other parts from reference TRBV7-9 and TRBJ2-7): DTGVSQNPRHKITKRGQNVTFRCDPISEHNRLYWYRQTLGQGPEFLTYFQNEAQLEKSRLLSDRFSAERPKGSFSTLEIQRTEQGDSAMYLCASSLKDGPFLEQYFGPGTRLTVT.

The V and J genes are TRBV6-5 and TRBJ2-7, with TRBD1 matching 9 bases. The length of the CDR3 is 14 residues. With 0 bases clipped from V and 3 bases from J, the junction kept 0 bases outside the gene matches. The germline V gene has CDR1 MNHEY and CDR2 SVGAGI. This CDR3 is CASSYSTGGYEQYF. CDR3 sequence (DNA): TGTGCCAGCAGTTACTCGACAGGGGGCTACGAGCAGTACTTC.

The CDR3 coding sequence is TGTGCCAGCAGCTTAGGGACGGACTTAAGCTCCTACAATGAGCAGTTCTTC. Translating it yields CASSLGTDLSSYNEQFF. The V and J genes are TRBV7-8 and TRBJ2-1, with D possibly TRBD2 on 5 matching bases. With 1 base removed from V and 0 bases from J, the gap between germline ends came to 13 bases. The CDR3 runs to 17 residues. Germline V lookup: CDR1 SGHVS, CDR2 FQNEAQ.

The chain carries TRBV7-9 and TRBJ2-3; TRBD2 matches at 8 bases. Germline-derived CDR1 and CDR2 are SEHNR and FQNEAQ (reference sequence). This CDR3 has 15 residues. The V gene end was trimmed by 2 bases and the J gene end by 2 bases; junction bases not matched to a gene: 3. The CDR3 nucleotides are TGTGCCAGCAGCTTACTCGGGGGGGACACAGATACGCAGTATTTT. Its protein product is CASSLLGGDTDTQYF.